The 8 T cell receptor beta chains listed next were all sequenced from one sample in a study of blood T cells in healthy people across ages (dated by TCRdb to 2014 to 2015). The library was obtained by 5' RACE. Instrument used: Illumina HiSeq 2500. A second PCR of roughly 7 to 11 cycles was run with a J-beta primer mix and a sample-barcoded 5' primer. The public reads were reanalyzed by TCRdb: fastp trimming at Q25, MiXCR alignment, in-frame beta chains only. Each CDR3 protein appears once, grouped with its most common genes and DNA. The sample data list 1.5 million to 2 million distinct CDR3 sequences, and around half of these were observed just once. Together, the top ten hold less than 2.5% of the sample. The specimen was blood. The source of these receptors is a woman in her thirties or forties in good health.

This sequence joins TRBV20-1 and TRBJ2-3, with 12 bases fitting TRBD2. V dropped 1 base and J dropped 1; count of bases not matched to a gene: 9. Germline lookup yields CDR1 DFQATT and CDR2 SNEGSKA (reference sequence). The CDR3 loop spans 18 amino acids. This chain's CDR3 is CSARASGASGGGTDTQYF. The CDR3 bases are TGCAGTGCTAGAGCCAGTGGTGCTAGCGGGGGGGGCACAGATACGCAGTATTTT.

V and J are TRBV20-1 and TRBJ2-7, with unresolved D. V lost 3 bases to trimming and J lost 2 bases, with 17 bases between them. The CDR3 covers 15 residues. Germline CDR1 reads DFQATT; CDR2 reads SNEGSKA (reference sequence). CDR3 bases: TGCAGTGCTAGGGGTGCCTCCAAACCCCCCTACGAGCAGTACTTC. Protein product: CSARGASKPPYEQYF.

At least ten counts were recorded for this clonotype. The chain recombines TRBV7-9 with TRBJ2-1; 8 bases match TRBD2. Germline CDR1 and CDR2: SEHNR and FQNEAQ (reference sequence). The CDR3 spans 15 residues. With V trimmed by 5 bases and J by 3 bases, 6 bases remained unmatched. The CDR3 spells CASSLGGGNYNEQFF. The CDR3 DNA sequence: TGTGCCAGCAGCCTGGGCGGGGGGAACTACAATGAGCAGTTCTTC.

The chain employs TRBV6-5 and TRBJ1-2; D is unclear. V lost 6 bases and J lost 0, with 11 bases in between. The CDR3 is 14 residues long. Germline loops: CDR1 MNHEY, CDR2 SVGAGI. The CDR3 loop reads CASSRPQANYGYTF. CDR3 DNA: TGTGCCAGCAGCAGACCACAAGCTAACTATGGCTACACCTTC.

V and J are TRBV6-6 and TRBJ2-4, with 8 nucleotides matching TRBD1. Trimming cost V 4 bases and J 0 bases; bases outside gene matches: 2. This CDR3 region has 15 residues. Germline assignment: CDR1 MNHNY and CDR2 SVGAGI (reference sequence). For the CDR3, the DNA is TGTGCCAGCAGTTGGGACAGGTTAGCCAAAAACATTCAGTACTTC. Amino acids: CASSWDRLAKNIQYF.

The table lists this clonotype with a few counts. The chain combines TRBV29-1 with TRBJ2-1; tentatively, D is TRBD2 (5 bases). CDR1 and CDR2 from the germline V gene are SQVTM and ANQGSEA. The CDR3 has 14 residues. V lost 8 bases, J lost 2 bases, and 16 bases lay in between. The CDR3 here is CSTPRGIPYNEQFF. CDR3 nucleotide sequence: TGCAGCACTCCACGGGGTATACCCTACAATGAGCAGTTCTTC.

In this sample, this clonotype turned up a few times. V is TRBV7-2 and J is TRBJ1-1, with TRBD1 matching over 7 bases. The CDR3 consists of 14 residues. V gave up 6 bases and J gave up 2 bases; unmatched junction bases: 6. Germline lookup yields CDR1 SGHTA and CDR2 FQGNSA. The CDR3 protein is CASSVRGSNTEAFF. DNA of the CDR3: TGTGCCAGCAGTGTCAGGGGGAGTAACACTGAAGCTTTCTTT.

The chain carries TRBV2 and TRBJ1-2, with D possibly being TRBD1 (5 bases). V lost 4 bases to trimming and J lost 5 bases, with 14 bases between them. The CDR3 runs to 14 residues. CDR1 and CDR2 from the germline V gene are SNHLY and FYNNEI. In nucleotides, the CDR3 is TGTGCCAGCAGTGCCCAAGGGGCTGGGTATGGCTACACCTTC. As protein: CASSAQGAGYGYTF. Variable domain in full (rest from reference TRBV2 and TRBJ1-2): EPEVTQTPSHQVTQMGQEVILRCVPISNHLYFYWYRQILGQKVEFLVSFYNNEISEKSEIFDDQFSVERPDGSNFTLKIRSTKLEDSAMYFCASSAQGAGYGYTFGSGTRLTVV.